A selection of T cell receptor beta chains follows, all from one sample in a study of cytomegalovirus exposure and HLA in healthy donors. TCRdb keeps only in-frame clones here, not all; method: immunoSEQ multiplex PCR. The profile shows over 150,000 clones, 85% of them singletons. The sequenced sample was PBMCs. Receptors were obtained from a boy younger than 10 in good health and CMV-seronegative. Both conserved end residues are part of each CDR3. A D gene is named only where the DNA matches it firmly. Only part of the rows carry a size: once, few, many, or a class if the clone is expanded.

D gene,J gene,V gene,clone size,CDR3 protein,CDR3 DNA
TRBD1,TRBJ2-1,TRBV23-1,few,CASSREDRADNEQFF,TGCGCCAGCAGTCGAGAAGACAGGGCGGACAATGAGCAGTTCTTC
TRBD2,TRBJ2-5,TRBV2,NA,CASSWTSGGGGETQYF,TGTGCCAGCAGTTGGACTAGCGGGGGGGGTGGTGAGACCCAGTACTTC
TRBD1,TRBJ2-5,TRBV5-6,NA,CASSGRDRGELGTQYF,TGTGCCAGCAGCGGCAGAGACAGGGGCGAGTTGGGGACCCAGTACTTC
NA,TRBJ1-1,TRBV28,once,CASSLWRGRVGEAFF,TGTGCCAGCAGTTTATGGAGGGGGAGAGTAGGTGAAGCTTTCTTT
TRBD1,TRBJ1-1,TRBV7-2,NA,CASSLQDRGRTEAFF,TGTGCCAGCAGCCTCCAGGACAGGGGTCGAACTGAAGCTTTCTTT
NA,TRBJ2-3,TRBV7-6,NA,CASSRRGRGGGTQYF,TGTGCCAGCAGCCGGAGGGGCAGGGGCGGGGGTACGCAGTATTTT
TRBD1,TRBJ1-1,TRBV29-1,NA,CSVFRDSLGTEAFF,TGCAGCGTGTTCCGGGACAGCCTTGGCACTGAAGCTTTCTTT
NA,TRBJ2-1,TRBV7-9,NA,CASSRTGDNEQFF,TGTGCCAGCAGCCGCACGGGGGACAATGAGCAGTTCTTC
NA,TRBJ1-2,TRBV7-8,NA,CASSFRGGAYGYTF,TGTGCCAGCAGCTTCAGAGGGGGGGCCTATGGCTACACCTTC
TRBD1,TRBJ2-1,TRBV2,NA,CASSSRDRGNYNEQFF,TGTGCCAGCAGTTCCCGAGACAGGGGAAACTACAATGAGCAGTTCTTC
NA,TRBJ2-5,TRBV28,NA,CASSLSGTQYF,TGTGCCAGCAGTCTATCCGGGACCCAGTACTTC
NA,TRBJ1-5,TRBV2,NA,CASSKMGTGGTQPQHF,TGTGCCAGCAGCAAAATGGGGACCGGGGGGACTCAGCCCCAGCATTTT
TRBD1,TRBJ1-5,TRBV4-1,NA,CASSQDGTGSLHQHF,TGCGCCAGCAGCCAAGATGGGACAGGGAGCCTGCATCAGCATTTT
NA,TRBJ1-1,TRBV6-1,NA,CASSEEDFPGEAFF,TGTGCCAGCAGTGAAGAAGACTTTCCAGGGGAAGCTTTCTTT
NA,TRBJ2-7,TRBV27,NA,CASKRTGGTYEQYF,TGTGCCAGCAAGCGTACAGGCGGCACCTACGAGCAGTACTTC
TRBD1,TRBJ1-2,TRBV6-5,NA,CASSYRGTGQHYGYTF,TGTGCCAGCAGTTACCGGGGAACGGGACAGCATTATGGCTACACCTTC
NA,TRBJ1-6,TRBV27,NA,CASSLQGSRNSPLHF,TGTGCCAGCAGTTTACAGGGGAGTAGGAATTCACCCCTCCACTTT
TRBD2,TRBJ2-1,TRBV28,NA,CASSGQGGGLAGSYNEQFF,TGTGCCAGCAGTGGACAGGGGGGGGGACTAGCGGGGTCCTACAATGAGCAGTTCTTC
TRBD2,TRBJ2-1,TRBV4-1,NA,CASSPGTSSYNEQFF,TGCGCCAGCAGCCCCGGGACTAGCAGCTACAATGAGCAGTTCTTC
NA,TRBJ2-2,TRBV7-9,NA,CASSLVSEGGELFF,TGTGCCAGCAGCTTAGTTTCCGAGGGCGGGGAGCTGTTTTTT
TRBD2,TRBJ2-1,TRBV5-8,NA,CASSLVSGGYNEQFF,TGTGCCAGCAGCTTGGTTAGCGGGGGTTACAATGAGCAGTTCTTC
TRBD2,TRBJ2-7,TRBV30,NA,CAWSPGTRSPYEQYF,TGTGCCTGGAGCCCCGGGACTAGAAGTCCCTACGAGCAGTACTTC
NA,TRBJ1-6,TRBV27,NA,CASSLAIQGYNSPLHF,TGTGCCAGCAGTTTAGCTATTCAGGGGTATAATTCACCCCTCCACTTT
TRBD1,TRBJ1-2,TRBV5-1,once,CASSPGQGNYGYTF,TGCGCCAGCAGCCCCGGACAGGGTAACTATGGCTACACCTTC
TRBD2,TRBJ2-3,TRBV5-1,once,CASSLELAGGEDTQYF,TGCGCCAGCAGCTTGGAACTAGCGGGGGGCGAAGATACGCAGTATTTT
NA,TRBJ1-5,TRBV7-2,NA,CASSLDLSNQPQHF,TGTGCCAGCAGCTTAGACTTGAGTAATCAGCCCCAGCATTTT
TRBD1,TRBJ1-2,TRBV5-4,NA,CASSTGGFNYGYTF,TGTGCCAGCAGCACAGGGGGCTTTAACTATGGCTACACCTTC
NA,TRBJ1-1,TRBV6-1,NA,CASSWGGTEAFF,TGTGCCAGCAGTTGGGGCGGCACTGAAGCTTTCTTT
TRBD1,TRBJ1-2,TRBV28,NA,CATCEGGAGQGISGYTF,TGTGCCACCTGTGAAGGGGGAGCGGGACAGGGGATTTCTGGCTACACCTTC
TRBD2,TRBJ2-3,TRBV5-1,once,CASSLLAGYTDTQYF,TGCGCCAGCAGCTTACTAGCGGGGTACACAGATACGCAGTATTTT
TRBD2,TRBJ2-4,TRBV9,NA,CASSVGHGGGENIQYF,TGTGCCAGCAGCGTAGGTCATGGTGGGGGGGAAAACATTCAGTACTTC
NA,TRBJ1-1,TRBV6-6,once,CASSYEQGRTEAFF,TGTGCCAGCAGTTACGAACAGGGTAGGACTGAAGCTTTCTTT
NA,TRBJ2-5,TRBV5-6,NA,CASSSGRRGGKGETQYF,TGTGCCAGCAGCTCGGGGCGGCGGGGAGGTAAGGGAGAGACCCAGTACTTC
NA,TRBJ1-2,TRBV28,once,CASSLGTMDYTF,TGTGCCAGCAGTCTGGGGACTATGGACTACACCTTC
NA,TRBJ2-3,TRBV10-2,once,CASSESTRSLRDTQYF,TGCGCCAGCAGTGAGTCCACCCGATCCCTGAGAGATACGCAGTATTTT
NA,TRBJ2-1,TRBV6-4,few,CASSDSFGSVPNEQFF,TGTGCCAGCAGTGACTCTTTTGGTAGCGTTCCCAATGAGCAGTTCTTC
NA,TRBJ2-3,TRBV18,NA,CASSGLGSGDTQYF,TGTGCCAGCTCAGGTCTCGGTTCAGGGGATACGCAGTATTTT
TRBD2,TRBJ2-1,TRBV9,few,CASAVDGLSGRLDEQFF,TGTGCCAGCGCGGTAGACGGTCTTAGCGGGAGGCTGGATGAGCAGTTCTTC
NA,TRBJ2-2,TRBV29-1,NA,CSVAGGGGGNTGELFF,TGCAGCGTGGCTGGAGGGGGGGGCGGGAACACCGGGGAGCTGTTTTTT
NA,TRBJ2-2,TRBV21-1,NA,CASRYGLNVETGELFF,TGTGCCAGCAGGTACGGACTAAACGTAGAAACCGGGGAGCTGTTTTTT
TRBD1,TRBJ1-2,TRBV28,NA,CASSLPGGGYTF,TGTGCCAGCAGTTTACCAGGGGGAGGCTACACCTTC
NA,TRBJ1-2,TRBV18,NA,CASSRTVTDLNYGYTF,TGTGCCAGCTCCCGGACAGTCACGGACCTCAACTATGGCTACACCTTC
TRBD1,TRBJ1-4,TRBV27,NA,CASSTGTVGEKLFF,TGTGCCAGCAGTACCGGGACAGTAGGTGAAAAACTGTTTTTT
TRBD1,TRBJ1-5,TRBV27,NA,CASSSTSGQGNQPQHF,TGTGCCAGCAGTTCCACATCGGGACAGGGGAATCAGCCCCAGCATTTT
NA,TRBJ1-5,TRBV11-2,once,CASSLVENQPQHF,TGTGCCAGCAGCTTAGTTGAGAATCAGCCCCAGCATTTT
NA,TRBJ1-1,TRBV2,NA,CASSMRTVNTEAFF,TGTGCCAGCAGTATGCGAACAGTTAACACTGAAGCTTTCTTT
NA,TRBJ1-4,TRBV6-6,NA,CASSGVSAGDEKLFF,TGTGCCAGCAGTGGAGTGTCGGCGGGGGATGAAAAACTGTTTTTT
NA,TRBJ1-2,TRBV5-6,NA,CASSHVQVNYGYTF,TGTGCCAGCAGCCACGTACAGGTTAACTATGGCTACACCTTC
TRBD1,TRBJ1-5,TRBV7-9,NA,CASSLGAGTGNQPQHF,TGTGCCAGCAGCTTAGGAGCAGGGACAGGGAATCAGCCCCAGCATTTT
NA,TRBJ1-2,TRBV19,NA,CASLEGIYGYTF,TGTGCCAGTCTTGAGGGAATCTATGGCTACACCTTC
TRBD2,TRBJ2-3,TRBV4-2,NA,CASTLSGGRDGADTQYF,TGTGCCAGCACCCTTTCAGGCGGGAGGGACGGCGCAGATACGCAGTATTTT
NA,TRBJ2-7,TRBV18,NA,CASSPTGTSYEQYF,TGTGCCAGCTCACCAACCGGGACATCCTACGAGCAGTACTTC
TRBD1,TRBJ2-1,TRBV25-1,NA,CASRGTGNLSSYNEQFF,TGTGCCAGCAGAGGGACAGGGAACTTGAGCTCCTACAATGAGCAGTTCTTC
TRBD2,TRBJ2-2,TRBV28,NA,CASSSLLADRTGELFF,TGTGCCAGCAGCAGTTTACTAGCGGATAGGACCGGGGAGCTGTTTTTT
TRBD2,TRBJ2-2,TRBV9,NA,CASSPTSGRSSGELFF,TGTGCCAGCAGTCCTACTAGCGGGAGGTCGAGCGGGGAGCTGTTTTTT
NA,TRBJ2-6,TRBV2,NA,CATPLTGGSGANVLTF,TGTGCCACCCCCCTGACGGGGGGCTCAGGGGCCAACGTCCTGACTTTC
TRBD2,TRBJ2-3,TRBV10-3,NA,CAISVGGAGSTDTQYF,TGTGCCATCAGTGTGGGGGGAGCGGGGAGCACAGATACGCAGTATTTT